This T cell receptor (beta chain) was obtained from a study of T cell clonotyping in hematopoietic cell transplantation. Losses at the gene ends were 10 bases for V and 7 bases for J; bases not matched to a gene: 6. In germline, CDR1 is MNHEY, CDR2 SVGAGI. There are 14 residues in the CDR3. The sample's time point: recipient sample about 28 days before transplant, after cytoreduction. Repertoires were generated with immunoSEQ multiplex PCR, while TCRdb's copy carries only in-frame clones and drops some. The table lists roughly 24,000 clones, roughly 82% of them singletons. The sample was peripheral blood mononuclear cells, taken before stem cell transplant. The V gene is TRBV6-5, the J gene TRBJ2-1, with 14 bases fitting TRBD2. This clonotype was sampled from a woman aged 55-70 years with acute myeloid leukemia. Some clones in this sample may be carry-over from other donors' samples. CDR3 protein: CATTGLAGVNEQFF. DNA for the CDR3: TGTGCCACGACGGGACTAGCGGGGGTGAATGAGCAGTTCTTC.